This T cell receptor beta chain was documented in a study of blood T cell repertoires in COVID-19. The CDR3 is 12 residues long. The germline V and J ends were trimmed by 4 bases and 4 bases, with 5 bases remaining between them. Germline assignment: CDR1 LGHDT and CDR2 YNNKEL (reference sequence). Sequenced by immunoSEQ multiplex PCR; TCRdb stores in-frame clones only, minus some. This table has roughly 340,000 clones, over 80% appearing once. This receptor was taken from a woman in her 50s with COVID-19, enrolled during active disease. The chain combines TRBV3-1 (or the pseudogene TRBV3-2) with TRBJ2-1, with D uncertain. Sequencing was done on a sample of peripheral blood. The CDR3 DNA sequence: TGTGCCAGCAGCCTCTTTTACAATGAGCAGTTCTTC. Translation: CASSLFYNEQFF.